A single sample gave rise to the 5 T cell receptor beta chains below, sequenced in a study of blood T cell repertoires in COVID-19. Method: immunoSEQ multiplex PCR; TCRdb's copy keeps in-frame clones and lacks some. The sample yields 300,000 or so clones, 70% to 90% seen once. The sequencing sample was made of PBMCs or T cells enriched from blood (not recorded which). All receptors derive from a young woman who had recovered from COVID-19.

This clone was seen just once. The V and J genes are TRBV11-2 and TRBJ2-4; D is unclear. Trimming removed 2 bases at V and 0 bases at J, with 8 bases between. Germline V CDR1 and CDR2: SGHAT, FQNNGV. CDR3 length equals 15 residues. The CDR3 DNA reads TGTGCCAGCAGCTTATTTCTCGTAGCCAAAAACATTCAGTACTTC. Its protein is CASSLFLVAKNIQYF.

The rearrangement links TRBV3-1 (or the pseudogene TRBV3-2) to TRBJ1-6, with D maybe TRBD1 (6 bases). CDR3 length: 14 amino acids. Germline V lookup: CDR1 LGHDT, CDR2 YNNKEL (reference sequence). Trimming left V 3 bases short and J 10 bases short, with 13 bases between. CDR3 in amino acids: CASSQDRLLSPLHF. In DNA form, the CDR3 reads TGTGCCAGCAGCCAGGACAGATTACTCTCACCCCTCCACTTT.

This clone has a handful of counts. This rearrangement joins TRBV19 to TRBJ1-5; perhaps TRBD1 as D (6 bases). Germline V gives CDR1 LNHDA, CDR2 SQIVND (reference sequence). The CDR3 covers 15 residues. Trimming left V 6 bases short and J 7 bases short, with 19 bases between. The CDR3 loop reads CASRAVLGGGQPQHF. The CDR3 bases are TGTGCCAGTAGGGCCGTCCTAGGGGGGGGACAGCCCCAGCATTTT.

The J gene is TRBJ2-3, the V gene TRBV2; D ambiguous. Germline CDR1 and CDR2: SNHLY and FYNNEI. The CDR3 covers 14 residues. Trimming took off 0 bases at V and 4 bases at J, with 8 bases between the two ends. CDR3 DNA: TGTGCCAGCAGTGAAGCGATAGTGGCAGATACGCAGTATTTT. Residues: CASSEAIVADTQYF.

This chain uses TRBV5-1 with TRBJ1-6; D is undetermined. The CDR3 spans 14 residues. Trimming cost V 4 bases and J 11 bases, with 16 bases left between them. The V gene's germline CDR1 is SGHRS and CDR2 YFSETQ. This CDR3 reads CASSPAGPSTPLHF. For the CDR3, the DNA is TGCGCCAGCAGCCCGGCGGGCCCGAGTACACCCCTCCACTTT.